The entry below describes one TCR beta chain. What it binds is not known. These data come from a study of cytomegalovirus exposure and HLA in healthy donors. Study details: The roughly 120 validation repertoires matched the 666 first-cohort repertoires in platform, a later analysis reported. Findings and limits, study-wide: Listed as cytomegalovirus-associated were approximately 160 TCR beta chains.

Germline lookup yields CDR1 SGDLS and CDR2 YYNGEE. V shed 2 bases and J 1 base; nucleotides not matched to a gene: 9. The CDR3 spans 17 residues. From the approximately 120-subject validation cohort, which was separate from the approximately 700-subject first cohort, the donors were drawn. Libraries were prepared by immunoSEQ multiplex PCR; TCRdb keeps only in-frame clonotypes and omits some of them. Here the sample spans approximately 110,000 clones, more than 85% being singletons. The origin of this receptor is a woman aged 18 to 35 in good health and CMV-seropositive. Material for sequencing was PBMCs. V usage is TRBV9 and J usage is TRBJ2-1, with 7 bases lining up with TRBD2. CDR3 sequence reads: CASSVAGVTASYNEQFF. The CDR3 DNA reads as TGTGCCAGCAGCGTTGCGGGGGTTACGGCGTCCTACAATGAGCAGTTCTTC.